Each of the 12 T cell receptor beta chains below was sequenced from the same sample in a study of identical twins' blood T cells. TCRdb called the 5' RACE reads again in MiXCR, with one record for every CDR3 protein. The sample shows 350,000 to 450,000 distinct CDR3 sequences, more than 25% of them seen only once. The sample taken for sequencing was PBMCs. The origin of the receptors is a woman aged 18 to 55 in good health.

A note on this clonotype: In this CDR3 the conserved last residue, phenylalanine or tryptophan, is missing, so a read error is likely. The DNA is omitted, as the CDR3 cannot be located on it reliably, and the CDR3 follows TCRdb's listing. The CDR3: CASSVAGVR. The chain is built from TRBV9 and TRBJ1-1; the table gives TRBD1 as D, unverified against the DNA. Germline V CDR1 and CDR2: SGDLS, YYNGEE. The CDR3 length equals 9 residues, ends included.

In this sample, this clonotype turned up a few times. The chain links TRBV2 to TRBJ1-5; perhaps TRBD1 as D (5 bases). The CDR3 loop spans 15 amino acids. The germline V gene has CDR1 SNHLY and CDR2 FYNNEI. Trimming cost V 2 bases and J 5 bases, with 13 bases left between them. CDR3 residues: CASSESWQGYQPQHF. CDR3 bases: TGTGCCAGCAGTGAAAGTTGGCAGGGCTATCAGCCCCAGCATTTT.

This clonotype was detected many times. The chain has TRBV6-5 and TRBJ1-2, with TRBD1 matching over 7 bases. With V trimmed by 6 bases and J by 4 bases, 5 bases remained unmatched. Germline V lookup: CDR1 MNHEY, CDR2 SVGAGI. CDR3 length: 13 residues. This chain's CDR3 is CASRIGQAYGYTF. The CDR3 DNA reads TGTGCCAGCAGAATTGGACAGGCCTATGGCTACACCTTC.

This clonotype showed up just a few times. V usage is TRBV6-5 and J usage is TRBJ2-1, with D perhaps matching TRBD2 (6 bases). The CDR3 covers 16 residues. Trimming left V 5 bases short and J 3 bases short, with 17 bases between. The germline V gene has CDR1 MNHEY and CDR2 SVGAGI. Here the CDR3 reads CASSPDMGGIYNEQFF. The CDR3 coding sequence is TGTGCCAGCAGTCCCGATATGGGGGGAATCTACAATGAGCAGTTCTTC.

This rearrangement joins TRBV3-1 to TRBJ1-5, with D possibly being TRBD1 (5 bases). Germline V gene data show CDR1 as LGHDT and CDR2 as YNNKEL (reference sequence). The CDR3 covers 13 residues. V was clipped by 5 bases and J by 6 bases, with 11 bases between them. This chain's CDR3 is CASSMSGGQPQHF. The CDR3 DNA reads TGTGCCAGCAGCATGTCGGGGGGTCAGCCCCAGCATTTT.

J is TRBJ2-5 and V is TRBV20-1, with D perhaps TRBD2 (6 bases). Germline-derived CDR1 and CDR2 are DFQATT and SNEGSKA (reference sequence). The CDR3 is 13 amino acids. Deletions cut 6 bases from V and 9 bases from J, with 20 bases between. CDR3 in DNA: TGCAGTGCAAAACGCACTAGCAAGTACGCCCAGTACTTC. It codes for CSAKRTSKYAQYF.

This clonotype was seen repeatedly, ten times or more. The rearrangement uses TRBV29-1 and TRBJ1-5; D might be TRBD1 (5 bases). The CDR3 consists of 13 residues. Germline V gene lookup returns CDR1 SQVTM and CDR2 ANQGSEA. Deletions cut 4 bases from V and 1 base from J, with 8 bases between. The CDR3 loop reads CSVARGSNQPQHF. The CDR3 coding sequence is TGCAGCGTTGCAAGGGGCAGCAATCAGCCCCAGCATTTT.

This clonotype was seen at least ten times. The chain uses TRBV25-1 and TRBJ2-1, with D perhaps matching TRBD1 (5 bases). In germline, CDR1 is MGHDK, CDR2 SYGVNS. This CDR3 has 16 amino acids. The V gene lost 6 bases and the J gene lost 4 bases, with 19 bases spanning the gap. Here the CDR3 DNA reads TGTGCCAGCAGCGGTGGGGCAGGGCTACCATACAATGAGCAGTTCTTC. Translating it yields CASSGGAGLPYNEQFF.

The rearrangement links TRBV5-6 to TRBJ1-1; D ambiguous. V shed 7 bases and J shed 12 bases, with 19 bases lying between them. The CDR3 runs 12 residues. Germline V gives CDR1 SGHDT, CDR2 YYEEEE. The CDR3 sequence: CASGSSRRKPFF. In nucleotides, the CDR3 is TGTGCCAGCGGGAGTAGCAGGAGAAAACCTTTCTTT.

The chain couples TRBV29-1 to TRBJ1-2, with TRBD1 as a possible D gene (5 bases). The CDR3 extends over 12 amino acids. Trimming stripped 6 bases from V and 4 bases from J, with 12 bases between. Germline assignment: CDR1 SQVTM and CDR2 ANQGSEA. The CDR3 DNA is TGCAGCGTCTACTCGGGGCTCTATGGCTACACCTTC. The encoded protein is CSVYSGLYGYTF.

The gene calls are TRBV19 and TRBJ1-1, with D maybe TRBD1 (6 bases). This CDR3 is 15 amino acids long. Germline CDR1 reads LNHDA; CDR2 reads SQIVND (reference sequence). Trimming cost V 7 bases and J 0 bases, with 15 bases left between them. DNA of the CDR3: TGTGCCAGTATCCCTAACAGGGACATGAACACTGAAGCTTTCTTT. Amino acids: CASIPNRDMNTEAFF. Combining the CDR3 with reference TRBV19 and TRBJ1-1 gives the whole variable domain DGGITQSPKYLFRKEGQNVTLSCEQNLNHDAMYWYRQDPGQGLRLIYYSQIVNDFQKGDIAEGYSVSREKKESFPLTVTSAQKNPTAFYLCASIPNRDMNTEAFFGQGTRLTVV.

The chain joins TRBV11-2 to TRBJ1-1, with TRBD1 matching over 10 bases. This CDR3 region has 16 residues. V shed 10 bases, J shed 5 bases, and the junction held 16 bases outside the gene matches. Germline loops: CDR1 SGHAT, CDR2 FQNNGV. The CDR3 reads CATSPGTGAMGTEAFF. In nucleotides, the CDR3 is TGTGCCACCTCGCCCGGGACAGGGGCGATGGGAACTGAAGCTTTCTTT. The complete variable domain, with remaining parts taken from reference TRBV11-2 and TRBJ1-1, reads EAGVAQSPRYKIIEKRQSVAFWCNPISGHATLYWYQQILGQGPKLLIQFQNNGVVDDSQLPKDRFSAERLKGVDSTLKIQPAKLEDSAVYLCATSPGTGAMGTEAFFGQGTRLTVV.